The 18 T cell receptor beta chains presented below share a single source sample, sequenced in a study of T cell responses to AZD1222 COVID-19 vaccine. Sequencing was performed with immunoSEQ multiplex PCR; in TCRdb, only in-frame clones are kept and a portion is missing. Among more than 150,000 clones listed, roughly 94% were seen once. The specimen was peripheral blood, collected 28 days after the second AZD1222 dose. The receptors shown here come from an adult who received the AZD1222 COVID-19 vaccine.

This chain uses TRBV3-1 (or the pseudogene TRBV3-2) with TRBJ2-1; D uncertain. Germline V lookup: CDR1 LGHDT, CDR2 YNNKEL (reference sequence). The ends were cut back, 0 bases at V and 2 bases at J, with 11 bases in the middle. CDR3 length: 16 residues. The CDR3 region is CASSQDTTVAYNEQFF. The CDR3 DNA is TGTGCCAGCAGCCAAGACACCACAGTCGCCTACAATGAGCAGTTCTTC.

The V call is TRBV7-2, the J call TRBJ1-3; D not certain. This CDR3 comprises 14 residues. Trimming took 5 bases from V and 0 from J, leaving 8 bases between them. CDR1 is SGHTA, CDR2 FQGNSA, per germline. The CDR3 coding sequence is TGTGCCAGCAGCCTGGGCTCCTCTGGAAACACCATATATTTT. Its protein is CASSLGSSGNTIYF.

This chain uses TRBV10-1 with TRBJ2-5; possibly TRBD1 for D (5 bases). The V end was cut by 3 bases, the J end by 1 base, with 9 bases between. This CDR3 contains 14 residues. Germline V CDR1 and CDR2: WNHNN, SYGVQD (reference sequence). DNA for the CDR3: TGCGCCAGCAGTGAAAGGGGCACCCAAGAGACCCAGTACTTC. Protein: CASSERGTQETQYF.

The chain recombines TRBV2 with TRBJ1-6, with 8 bases that match TRBD1. Germline V CDR1 and CDR2: SNHLY, FYNNEI. With 6 bases clipped from V and 18 bases from J, the junction kept 19 bases outside the gene matches. This CDR3 comprises 15 residues. CDR3 nucleotide sequence: TGTGCCAGCAGACGACTCGGACAGGGTAGCCCTCCTCCCCACTTT. Its translation: CASRRLGQGSPPPHF.

The chain has TRBV12-5 and TRBJ1-5; D is uncertain. Germline CDR1 is LGHNT and CDR2 is FRNRAP. The CDR3 length is 17 residues. V lost 0 bases and J 7 bases, leaving 19 bases between the germline ends. The CDR3 is CASGLVSPLIGWQPQHF. CDR3 in DNA: TGTGCTAGTGGTTTGGTATCGCCACTGATTGGGTGGCAGCCCCAGCATTTT.

This chain connects TRBV5-1 to TRBJ2-7, with D perhaps TRBD1 or TRBD2 (5 bases each). With 6 bases removed from V and 2 bases from J, the gap between germline ends came to 15 bases. Germline V gives CDR1 SGHRS, CDR2 YFSETQ. The CDR3 runs to 14 residues. The DNA for the CDR3 is TGCGCCAGCAACATAGGGACGAACCCCTACGAGCAGTACTTC. It encodes CASNIGTNPYEQYF.

With respect to this clone: Other DNA variants within this sample encode the same CDR3. V gene TRBV4-3 combines with J gene TRBJ2-3; 13 positions agree with TRBD2. The germline V gene has CDR1 LGHNA and CDR2 YSLEER. Trimming removed 0 bases from V and 6 bases from J; junction bases left unmatched: 3. This CDR3 contains 16 residues. CDR3: CASSQELAGGRDTQYF. Here the CDR3 DNA reads TGCGCCAGCAGCCAAGAACTAGCGGGGGGGCGGGATACGCAGTATTTT.

This clone was recorded only once. The chain links TRBV28 to TRBJ1-1; D unclear. The length of the CDR3 is 11 residues. Per germline, CDR1 MDHEN and CDR2 SYDVKM. V lost 4 bases to trimming and J lost 3 bases, with 3 bases between them. CDR3 in amino acids: CASSYDTEAFF. In DNA form, the CDR3 reads TGTGCCAGCAGTTATGACACTGAAGCTTTCTTT. Full variable domain (rest looked up from reference TRBV28 and TRBJ1-1): DVKVTQSSRYLVKRTGEKVFLECVQDMDHENMFWYRQDPGLGLRLIYFSYDVKMKEKGDIPEGYSVSREKKERFSLILESASTNQTSMYLCASSYDTEAFFGQGTRLTVV.

The rearrangement links TRBV4-1 to TRBJ1-3; 7 bases agree with TRBD1. The ends lost 9 bases at V and 5 bases at J; junction bases unmatched: 13. The CDR3 is 15 residues long. From germline, CDR1 is MGHRA and CDR2 YSYEKL. CDR3 DNA: TGCGCCAGTCGGACCCTGACAGGGTCCAGAAACACCATATATTTT. It yields the protein CASRTLTGSRNTIYF.

The chain's CDR3 is CASSIAGTDHNEQFF. DNA for the CDR3: TGTGCCAGTAGTATAGCGGGAACGGACCACAATGAGCAGTTCTTC. The chain uses TRBV19 and TRBJ2-1, with D perhaps matching TRBD2 (5 bases). The CDR3 spans 15 residues. The germline gives CDR1 LNHDA, CDR2 SQIVND (reference sequence). V was trimmed by 1 base and J by 5 bases, leaving 12 bases between them.

The chain couples TRBV18 to TRBJ1-4, with TRBD1 identical over 8 bases. The CDR3 runs 15 residues. J gave up 4 bases and V 1 base, and 2 bases lay outside the gene matches. CDR1 and CDR2 from the germline V gene are KGHSH and LQKENI. CDR3 DNA sequence: TGTGCCAGCTCACCACGGGACAGGATTAATGAAAAACTGTTTTTT. It codes for CASSPRDRINEKLFF.

The chain carries TRBV27 and TRBJ2-3; no reliable D call. Germline-derived CDR1 and CDR2 are MNHEY and SMNVEV (reference sequence). The CDR3 is 13 amino acids. Trimming shortened V by 0 bases and J by 4 bases, and 5 bases separated the two germline ends. CDR3 coding DNA: TGTGCCAGCAGTTTATCATTCTCAGATACGCAGTATTTT. Amino acid sequence: CASSLSFSDTQYF.

The chain recombines TRBV6-4 with TRBJ2-1, with 10 bases matching TRBD2. The CDR3 is 18 amino acids. Trimming at V came to 5 bases and at J to 5 bases, leaving 15 bases not matched to a gene. Germline V gives CDR1 MRHNA, CDR2 SNTAGT. DNA for the CDR3: TGTGCCAGCAGTAAATCGAGCGGGAGGGCCTCTCCTAACAATGAGCAGTTCTTC. Residues: CASSKSSGRASPNNEQFF.

The rearrangement uses TRBV4-1 and TRBJ2-1; D is perhaps TRBD2 (5 bases). V was trimmed by 4 bases and J by 8 bases, leaving 15 bases between them. This CDR3 is built from 14 residues. The germline gives CDR1 MGHRA, CDR2 YSYEKL. The CDR3 DNA reads as TGCGCCAGCAGCCTATCGGACTCGTGGGATGAGCAGTTCTTC. Protein sequence: CASSLSDSWDEQFF.

The chain links TRBV2 to TRBJ2-3, with TRBD2 as a possible D gene (6 bases). CDR3 length: 17 residues. Per the germline V gene, CDR1 is SNHLY and CDR2 is FYNNEI. Trimming pared 5 bases from V and 1 base from J, leaving 19 bases between. CDR3 protein: CASSPRLVRIRTDTQYF. CDR3 sequence (DNA): TGTGCCAGCAGTCCCAGACTAGTGCGAATACGCACAGATACGCAGTATTTT.

Notes on this clone: The junction does not match germline at one end; this may be a read error. V is TRBV2 and J is TRBJ2-1; possible D gene TRBD2, 5 bases. The germline gives CDR1 SNHLY, CDR2 FYNNEI. This CDR3 has 11 residues. In DNA form, the CDR3 reads TGTGCCAGCAGTGGGAAGAGGGAAATGCTCTTC. It encodes CASSGKREMLF.

The chain carries TRBV30 and TRBJ2-5; tentatively, D is TRBD1 or TRBD2 (5 bases each). The CDR3 is 13 amino acids. Germline V gene sequence: CDR1 GTSNPN, CDR2 SVGIG (reference sequence). V was trimmed by 2 bases and J by 4 bases, leaving 11 bases between them. The CDR3: CAWSRGRLETQYF. CDR3 coding DNA: TGTGCCTGGAGTAGGGGACGTTTAGAGACCCAGTACTTC.

The genes are TRBV3-1 (or the pseudogene TRBV3-2) and TRBJ1-1, with D uncertain. The CDR3 is 13 amino acids. V lost 0 bases to trimming and J lost 2 bases, with 4 bases between them. Germline lookup yields CDR1 LGHDT and CDR2 YNNKEL (reference sequence). CDR3: CASSQDINTEAFF. As DNA, the CDR3 is TGTGCCAGCAGCCAAGACATTAACACTGAAGCTTTCTTT.